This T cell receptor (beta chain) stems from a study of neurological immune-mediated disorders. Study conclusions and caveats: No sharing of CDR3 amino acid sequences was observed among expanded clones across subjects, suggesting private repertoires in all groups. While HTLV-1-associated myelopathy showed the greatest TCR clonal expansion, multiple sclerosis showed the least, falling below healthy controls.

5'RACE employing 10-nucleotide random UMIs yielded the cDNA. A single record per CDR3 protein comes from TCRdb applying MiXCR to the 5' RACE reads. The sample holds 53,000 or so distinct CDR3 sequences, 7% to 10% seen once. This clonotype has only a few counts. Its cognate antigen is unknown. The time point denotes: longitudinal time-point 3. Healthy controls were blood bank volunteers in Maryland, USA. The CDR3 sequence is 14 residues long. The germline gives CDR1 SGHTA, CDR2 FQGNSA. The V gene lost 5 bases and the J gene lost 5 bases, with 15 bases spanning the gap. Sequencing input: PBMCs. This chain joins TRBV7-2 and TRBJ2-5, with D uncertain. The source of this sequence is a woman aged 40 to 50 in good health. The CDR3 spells CASSNTVNYETQYF. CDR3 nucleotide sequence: TGTGCCAGCAGCAATACCGTCAACTACGAGACCCAGTACTTC.